These T cell receptor beta chains were read from a single sample in a study of T-cell reconstitution after alpha-beta-depleted transplantation in children. MiXCR was run by TCRdb on the PCR reads, yielding one entry per CDR3 protein. This table holds hundreds of thousands of distinct CDR3 sequences, around 13% found once. Here the sequenced sample was PBMCs from the stem cell graft donor, taken from the stem cell graft. Receptor source: a human donor who donated a stem cell graft to a child with combined immunodeficiency. CDR3s include the opening cysteine and the closing phenylalanine or tryptophan. Each record gives: clone size, D gene, J gene, V gene, CDR3 DNA, CDR3 protein. A D gene is named only where the DNA matches it firmly. Size is omitted from some rows. Given values are once, few, many or a class for expanded clones.

.,.,TRBJ2-7,TRBV4-3,TGCGCCAGCAGCAACCTCGGGAGTCCCTCCTACGAGCAGTACTTC,CASSNLGSPSYEQYF
many,.,TRBJ2-3,TRBV7-6,TGTGCCAGCAGGGGGGGGCGGATGAGCACAGATACGCAGTATTTT,CASRGGRMSTDTQYF
.,.,TRBJ2-5,TRBV20-1,TGCAGTGCTAGAGTAGCCAGCGAGACCCAGTACTTC,CSARVASETQYF
.,.,TRBJ2-7,TRBV27,TGTGCCAGCAGTGTGGTACACCCTGGGGAGCAGTACTTC,CASSVVHPGEQYF
many,.,TRBJ2-7,TRBV27,TGTGCCAGCAGTTTCCCGGTCGGGGCAGGGGTCTACGAGCAGTACTTC,CASSFPVGAGVYEQYF
few,.,TRBJ1-2,TRBV9,TGTGCCAGCAGCGTAGAAGGGGGAGGGTACTATGGCTACACCTTC,CASSVEGGGYYGYTF
.,.,TRBJ2-7,TRBV6-1,TGTGCCAGCAGCCTGGGGGTCACGGGCTCCTACGAGCAGTACTTC,CASSLGVTGSYEQYF
few,.,TRBJ2-7,TRBV30,TGTGCCCACAGGGTGGCTTACGAGCAGTACTTC,CAHRVAYEQYF
few,TRBD1,TRBJ2-2,TRBV10-3,TGTGCCATCAGTGAGTCGACAGGGGGCAAGGGCACCGGGGAGCTGTTTTTT,CAISESTGGKGTGELFF
many,.,TRBJ2-7,TRBV4-2,TGTGCCAGCAGCCAAGCACATGGTGAGGCCTACGAGCAGTACTTC,CASSQAHGEAYEQYF
many,.,TRBJ2-7,TRBV11-2,TGTGCCAGCAGCCGCGGGTTCTACGAGCAGTACTTC,CASSRGFYEQYF
.,.,TRBJ2-7,TRBV9,TGTGCCAGCAGCGCCCTGGAGGGCCCCTACGAGCAGTACTTC,CASSALEGPYEQYF
.,.,TRBJ2-3,TRBV10-3,TGTGCCATCAAAGGCCAGGGACCATTACCAGATACGCAGTATTTT,CAIKGQGPLPDTQYF
.,.,TRBJ2-5,TRBV5-1,TGCGCCAGCAGCTTTGGGGGAACTGGCCAAGAGACCCAGTACTTC,CASSFGGTGQETQYF
few,.,TRBJ2-3,TRBV6-6,TGTGCCAGCAGTGAGACGGAACTCCTCTGGGATACGCAGTATTTT,CASSETELLWDTQYF
few,.,TRBJ2-7,TRBV29-1,TGCAGCGGTACAACCACGGGCTCCTACGAGCAGTACTTC,CSGTTTGSYEQYF
many,.,TRBJ1-2,TRBV12-3/TRBV12-4,TGTGCCAGCACCCGATCCGGCGAGTATGGCTACACCTTC,CASTRSGEYGYTF
few,.,TRBJ2-7,TRBV5-1,TGCGCCAGCAGCTGGGTCCCAAACTACGAGCAGTACTTC,CASSWVPNYEQYF
.,.,TRBJ2-6,TRBV7-3,TGTGCCAGCAGCCCTGCTCCGGGACCTGGGGCCAACGTCCTGACTTTC,CASSPAPGPGANVLTF
many,.,TRBJ1-3,TRBV20-1,TGCAGTGCTAGAGGAGGGGGGAGAAACACCATATATTTT,CSARGGGRNTIYF
many,.,TRBJ2-3,TRBV4-3,TGCGCCAGCAGCCAAGAGGGGGCTCGCACAGATACGCAGTATTTT,CASSQEGARTDTQYF
few,TRBD2,TRBJ2-1,TRBV7-2,TGTGCCAGCAGCTTATCGGGAGGGCCAGGTGAGCAGTTCTTC,CASSLSGGPGEQFF
few,.,TRBJ1-3,TRBV20-1,TGCAGTGCTAGGCAGGCGGGAATTACCTCTGGAAACACCATATATTTT,CSARQAGITSGNTIYF
many,TRBD1,TRBJ2-1,TRBV12-3/TRBV12-4,TGTGCCAGCAGTGTGGAACAGGGGGAGCAGTTCTTC,CASSVEQGEQFF
.,.,TRBJ2-1,TRBV29-1,TGCAGCCTGCGGTCCGGGGACCCAAATGAGCAGTTCTTC,CSLRSGDPNEQFF
many,TRBD1,TRBJ2-1,TRBV29-1,TGCAGCGCCCTAGGGACAGTCACCTACAATGAGCAGTTCTTC,CSALGTVTYNEQFF
few,.,TRBJ2-2,TRBV6-4,TGTGCCAGCCGAGAGGAGAACACCGGGGAGCTGTTTTTT,CASREENTGELFF
many,.,TRBJ2-1,TRBV7-2,TGTGCCAGCAGGTTAGGTTACCCCTACAATGAGCAGTTCTTC,CASRLGYPYNEQFF
.,.,TRBJ2-7,TRBV30,TGTGCCTGGAGTGTATACTCACAACCCTACGAGCAGTACTTC,CAWSVYSQPYEQYF
.,.,TRBJ1-2,TRBV12-3/TRBV12-4,TGTGCCATCTCGGGTCCGGACTATGGCTACACCTTC,CAISGPDYGYTF
few,.,TRBJ2-1,TRBV6-5,TGTGCCAGCAGTTACTCGTCAGGGTTGGGCAATGAGCAGTTCTTC,CASSYSSGLGNEQFF
few,TRBD2,TRBJ2-1,TRBV4-2,TGTGCCAGCAGCCATCTCCTAGCGGGGGGCGGGGATGAGCAGTTCTTC,CASSHLLAGGGDEQFF
few,.,TRBJ2-3,TRBV20-1,TGCAGTGCTAGAGTACCGCGTGCGGCCGCTAGCACAGATACGCAGTATTTT,CSARVPRAAASTDTQYF
.,.,TRBJ1-1,TRBV5-6,TGTGCCAGCAGCCCCGGACGGTACACTGAAGCTTTCTTT,CASSPGRYTEAFF
.,.,TRBJ2-7,TRBV5-1,TGCGCCAGCAGCTATTCTCCAGGGTCAAAAAACGAGCAGTACTTC,CASSYSPGSKNEQYF
few,.,TRBJ2-7,TRBV9,TGTGCCAGCAGCGTAGGTGGGGCCGTAGAAGAGCAGTACTTC,CASSVGGAVEEQYF
many,TRBD2,TRBJ2-1,TRBV7-3,TGTGCCAGCAGCCAACCCCTAGCGGGAAGTTACAATGAGCAGTTCTTC,CASSQPLAGSYNEQFF
.,TRBD2,TRBJ2-7,TRBV7-6,TGTGCCAGCAGCCCTGGGGCGGGAGGGGACCCCTACGAGCAGTACTTC,CASSPGAGGDPYEQYF
.,TRBD1,TRBJ2-1,TRBV24-1,TGTGCCACCAGTGCGAATTGGAGGGACAGGGAATACAATGAGCAGTTCTTC,CATSANWRDREYNEQFF
many,TRBD1,TRBJ1-1,TRBV27,TGTGCCAGCAGCCCTACAGGGGTCCCGAACACTGAAGCTTTCTTT,CASSPTGVPNTEAFF
many,TRBD2,TRBJ2-3,TRBV24-1,TGTGCCACCAGTGATCTTTCCGGCGCGGGGGGCACAGATACGCAGTATTTT,CATSDLSGAGGTDTQYF